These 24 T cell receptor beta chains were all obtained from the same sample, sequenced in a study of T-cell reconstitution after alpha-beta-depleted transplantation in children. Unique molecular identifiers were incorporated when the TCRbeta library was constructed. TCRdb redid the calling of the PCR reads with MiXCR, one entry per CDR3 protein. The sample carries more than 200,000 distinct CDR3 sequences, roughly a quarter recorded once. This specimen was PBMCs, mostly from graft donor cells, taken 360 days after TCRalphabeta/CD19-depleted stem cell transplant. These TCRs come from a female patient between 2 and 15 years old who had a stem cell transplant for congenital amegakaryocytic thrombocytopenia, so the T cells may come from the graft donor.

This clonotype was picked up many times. The CDR3 DNA follows: TGCAGTGCTAGGACTAGCGTCAACACCGGGGAGCTGTTTTTT. Its protein product is CSARTSVNTGELFF. The rearrangement uses TRBV20-1 and TRBJ2-2, with 8 bases identical to TRBD2. Germline values: CDR1 DFQATT, CDR2 SNEGSKA (reference sequence). The CDR3 length is 14 residues. The ends lost 3 bases at V and 2 bases at J; junction bases unmatched: 2.

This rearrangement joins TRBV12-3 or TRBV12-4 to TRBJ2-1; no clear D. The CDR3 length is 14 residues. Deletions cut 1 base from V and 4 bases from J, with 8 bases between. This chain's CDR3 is CASSLVTSYNEQFF. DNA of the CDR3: TGTGCCAGCAGTTTAGTGACCTCATACAATGAGCAGTTCTTC.

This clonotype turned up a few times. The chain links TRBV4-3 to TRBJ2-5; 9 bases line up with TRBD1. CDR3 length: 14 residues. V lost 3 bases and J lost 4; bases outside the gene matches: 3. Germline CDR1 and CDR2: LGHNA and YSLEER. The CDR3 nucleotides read TGCGCCAGCAGCCAGGGACAGGGTGGAGAGACCCAGTACTTC. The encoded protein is CASSQGQGGETQYF.

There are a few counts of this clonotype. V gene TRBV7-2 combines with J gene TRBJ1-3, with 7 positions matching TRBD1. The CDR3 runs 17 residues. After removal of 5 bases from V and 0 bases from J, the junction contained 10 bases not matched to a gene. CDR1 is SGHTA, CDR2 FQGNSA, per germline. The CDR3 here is CASSHRGGGPSGNTIYF. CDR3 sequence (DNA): TGTGCCAGCAGCCACAGGGGCGGGGGCCCCTCTGGAAACACCATATATTTT.

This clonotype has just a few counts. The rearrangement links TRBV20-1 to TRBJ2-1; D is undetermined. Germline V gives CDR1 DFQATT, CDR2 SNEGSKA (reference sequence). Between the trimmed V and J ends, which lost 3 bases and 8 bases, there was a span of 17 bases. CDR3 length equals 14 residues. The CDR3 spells CSARGPVRFDEQFF. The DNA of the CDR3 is TGCAGTGCTAGGGGTCCGGTGAGGTTTGATGAGCAGTTCTTC.

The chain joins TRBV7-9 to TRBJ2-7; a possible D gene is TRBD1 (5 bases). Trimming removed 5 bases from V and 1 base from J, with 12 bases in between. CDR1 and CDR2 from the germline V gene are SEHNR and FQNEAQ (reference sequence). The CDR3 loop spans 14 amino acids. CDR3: CASSMDTHSYEQYF. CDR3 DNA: TGTGCCAGCAGCATGGACACCCATTCCTACGAGCAGTACTTC.

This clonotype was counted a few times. CDR3 region: CSVAGTITDTQYF. The DNA for the CDR3 is TGCAGCGTGGCCGGGACTATCACAGATACGCAGTATTTT. This chain connects TRBV29-1 to TRBJ2-3; 7 nucleotides align to TRBD2. Per germline, CDR1 SQVTM and CDR2 ANQGSEA. V was clipped by 6 bases and J by 2 bases; unmatched bases: 5. The CDR3 has 13 residues.

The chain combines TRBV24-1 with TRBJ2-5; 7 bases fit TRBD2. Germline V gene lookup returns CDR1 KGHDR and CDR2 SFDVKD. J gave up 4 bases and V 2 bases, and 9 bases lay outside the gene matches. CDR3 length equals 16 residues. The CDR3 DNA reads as TGTGCCACCAGTGATTCGGGAGCGGGGCTTGGAGAGACCCAGTACTTC. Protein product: CATSDSGAGLGETQYF.

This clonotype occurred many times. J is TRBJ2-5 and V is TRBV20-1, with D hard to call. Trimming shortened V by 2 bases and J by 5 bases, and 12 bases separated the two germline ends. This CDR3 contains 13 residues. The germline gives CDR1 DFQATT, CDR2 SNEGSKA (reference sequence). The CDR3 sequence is CSARSQRRETQYF. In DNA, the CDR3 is TGCAGTGCTAGAAGTCAGAGAAGGGAGACCCAGTACTTC.

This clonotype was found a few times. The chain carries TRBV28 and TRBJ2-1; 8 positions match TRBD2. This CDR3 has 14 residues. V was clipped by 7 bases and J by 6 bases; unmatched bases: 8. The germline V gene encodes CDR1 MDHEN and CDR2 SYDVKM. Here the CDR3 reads CASNSGLDVNEQFF. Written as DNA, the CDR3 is TGTGCCAGCAATTCGGGACTAGACGTCAATGAGCAGTTCTTC.

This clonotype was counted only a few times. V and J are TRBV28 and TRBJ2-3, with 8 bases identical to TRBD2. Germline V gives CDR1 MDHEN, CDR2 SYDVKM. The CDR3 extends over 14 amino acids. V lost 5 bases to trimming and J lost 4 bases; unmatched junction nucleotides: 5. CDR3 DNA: TGTGCCAGCAGTCCCCGCGGGGGGTCAGATACGCAGTATTTT. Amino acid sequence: CASSPRGGSDTQYF.

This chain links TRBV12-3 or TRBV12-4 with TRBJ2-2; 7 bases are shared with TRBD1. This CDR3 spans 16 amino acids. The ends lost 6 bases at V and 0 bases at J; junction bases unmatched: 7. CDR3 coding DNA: TGTGCCAGCAGCCCTGGGACAGCGGCGAACACCGGGGAGCTGTTTTTT. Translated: CASSPGTAANTGELFF.

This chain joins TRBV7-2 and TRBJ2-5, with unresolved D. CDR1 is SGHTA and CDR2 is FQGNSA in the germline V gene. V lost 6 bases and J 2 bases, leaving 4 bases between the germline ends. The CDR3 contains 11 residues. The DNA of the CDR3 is TGTGCCAGCAGACCTCAAGAGACCCAGTACTTC. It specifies CASRPQETQYF.

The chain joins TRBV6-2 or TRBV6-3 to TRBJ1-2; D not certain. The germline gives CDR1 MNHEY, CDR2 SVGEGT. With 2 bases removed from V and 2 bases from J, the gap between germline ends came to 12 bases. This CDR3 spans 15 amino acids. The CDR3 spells CASSYGQDKNYGYTF. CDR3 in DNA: TGTGCCAGCAGTTACGGGCAGGATAAGAACTATGGCTACACCTTC.

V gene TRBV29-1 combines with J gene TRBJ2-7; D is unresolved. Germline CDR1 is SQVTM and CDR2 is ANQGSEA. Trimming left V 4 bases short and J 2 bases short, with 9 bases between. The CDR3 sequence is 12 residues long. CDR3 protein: CSVVSGPYEQYF. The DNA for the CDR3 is TGCAGCGTTGTCTCCGGCCCCTACGAGCAGTACTTC.

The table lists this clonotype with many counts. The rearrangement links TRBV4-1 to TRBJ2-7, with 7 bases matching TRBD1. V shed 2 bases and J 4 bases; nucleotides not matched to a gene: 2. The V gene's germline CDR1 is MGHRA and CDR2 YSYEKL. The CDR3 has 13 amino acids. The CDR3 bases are TGCGCCAGCAGCCAACGACAGGGTTACGAGCAGTACTTC. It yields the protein CASSQRQGYEQYF.

The CDR3 protein is CASSSRQDVQPQHF. CDR3 DNA: TGTGCCAGCAGTTCACGACAGGACGTGCAGCCCCAGCATTTT. The rearrangement uses TRBV6-2 or TRBV6-3 and TRBJ1-5; D is perhaps TRBD1 (6 bases). This CDR3 is built from 14 residues. CDR1 is MNHEY, CDR2 SVGEGT, per germline. V was cut by 4 bases and J by 7 bases, with 14 bases left in between.

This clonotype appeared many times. The CDR3 DNA reads as TGTGCCAGCAGCCCCCCACCAGGTCCGGGACTAGCCTACAATGAGCAGTTCTTC. Encoded protein: CASSPPPGPGLAYNEQFF. The V call is TRBV14, the J call TRBJ2-1; 8 positions match TRBD2. The CDR3 runs to 18 residues. Germline V CDR1 and CDR2: SGHDN, FVKESK. V dropped 4 bases and J dropped 2; count of bases not matched to a gene: 13.

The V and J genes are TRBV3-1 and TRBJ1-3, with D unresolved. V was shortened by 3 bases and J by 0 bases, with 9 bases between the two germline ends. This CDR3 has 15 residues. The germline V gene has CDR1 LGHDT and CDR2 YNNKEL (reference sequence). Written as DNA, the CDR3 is TGTGCCAGCAGCCAGGCAGGATTCTCTGGAAACACCATATATTTT. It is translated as CASSQAGFSGNTIYF.

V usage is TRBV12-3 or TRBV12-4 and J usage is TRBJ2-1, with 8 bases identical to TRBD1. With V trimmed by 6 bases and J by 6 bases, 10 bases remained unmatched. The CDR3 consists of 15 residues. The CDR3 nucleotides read TGTGCCAGCAGCCTCGACAGGGGTTTTGCCAATGAGCAGTTCTTC. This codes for CASSLDRGFANEQFF.

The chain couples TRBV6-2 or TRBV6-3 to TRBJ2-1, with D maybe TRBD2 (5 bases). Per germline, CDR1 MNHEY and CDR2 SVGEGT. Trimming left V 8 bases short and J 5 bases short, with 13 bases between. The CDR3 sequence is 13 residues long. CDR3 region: CASRRILDNEQFF. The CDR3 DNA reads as TGTGCCAGCCGCAGAATACTAGACAATGAGCAGTTCTTC.

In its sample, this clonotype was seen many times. The CDR3 loop reads CASSAGQSIYEQYF. The CDR3 region has the DNA TGTGCCAGCAGTGCCGGACAAAGTATCTACGAGCAGTACTTC. The chain combines TRBV9 with TRBJ2-7, with D tentatively TRBD1 (5 bases). V gave up 5 bases and J gave up 3 bases, with 15 bases separating them. This CDR3 has 14 amino acids. The V gene's germline CDR1 is SGDLS and CDR2 YYNGEE.

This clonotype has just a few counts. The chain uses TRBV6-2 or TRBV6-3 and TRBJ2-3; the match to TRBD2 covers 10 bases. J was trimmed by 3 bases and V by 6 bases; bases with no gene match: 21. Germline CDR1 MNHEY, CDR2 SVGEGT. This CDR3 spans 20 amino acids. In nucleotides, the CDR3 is TGTGCCAGCAGCCCTGGACGTTATCTAGCGGGAGTCCGTAAGACAGATACGCAGTATTTT. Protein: CASSPGRYLAGVRKTDTQYF.

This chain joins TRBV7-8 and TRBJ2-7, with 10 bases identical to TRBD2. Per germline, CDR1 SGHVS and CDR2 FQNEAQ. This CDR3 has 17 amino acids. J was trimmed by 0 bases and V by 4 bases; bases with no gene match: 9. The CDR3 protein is CASSSVRLAGVSYEQYF. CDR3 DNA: TGTGCCAGCAGCTCAGTTCGTCTAGCGGGAGTCTCCTACGAGCAGTACTTC. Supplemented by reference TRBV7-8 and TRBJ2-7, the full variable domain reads GAGVSQSPRYKVAKRGQDVALRCDPISGHVSLFWYQQALGQGPEFLTYFQNEAQLDKSGLPSDRFFAERPEGSVSTLKIQRTQQEDSAVYLCASSSVRLAGVSYEQYFGPGTRLTVT.